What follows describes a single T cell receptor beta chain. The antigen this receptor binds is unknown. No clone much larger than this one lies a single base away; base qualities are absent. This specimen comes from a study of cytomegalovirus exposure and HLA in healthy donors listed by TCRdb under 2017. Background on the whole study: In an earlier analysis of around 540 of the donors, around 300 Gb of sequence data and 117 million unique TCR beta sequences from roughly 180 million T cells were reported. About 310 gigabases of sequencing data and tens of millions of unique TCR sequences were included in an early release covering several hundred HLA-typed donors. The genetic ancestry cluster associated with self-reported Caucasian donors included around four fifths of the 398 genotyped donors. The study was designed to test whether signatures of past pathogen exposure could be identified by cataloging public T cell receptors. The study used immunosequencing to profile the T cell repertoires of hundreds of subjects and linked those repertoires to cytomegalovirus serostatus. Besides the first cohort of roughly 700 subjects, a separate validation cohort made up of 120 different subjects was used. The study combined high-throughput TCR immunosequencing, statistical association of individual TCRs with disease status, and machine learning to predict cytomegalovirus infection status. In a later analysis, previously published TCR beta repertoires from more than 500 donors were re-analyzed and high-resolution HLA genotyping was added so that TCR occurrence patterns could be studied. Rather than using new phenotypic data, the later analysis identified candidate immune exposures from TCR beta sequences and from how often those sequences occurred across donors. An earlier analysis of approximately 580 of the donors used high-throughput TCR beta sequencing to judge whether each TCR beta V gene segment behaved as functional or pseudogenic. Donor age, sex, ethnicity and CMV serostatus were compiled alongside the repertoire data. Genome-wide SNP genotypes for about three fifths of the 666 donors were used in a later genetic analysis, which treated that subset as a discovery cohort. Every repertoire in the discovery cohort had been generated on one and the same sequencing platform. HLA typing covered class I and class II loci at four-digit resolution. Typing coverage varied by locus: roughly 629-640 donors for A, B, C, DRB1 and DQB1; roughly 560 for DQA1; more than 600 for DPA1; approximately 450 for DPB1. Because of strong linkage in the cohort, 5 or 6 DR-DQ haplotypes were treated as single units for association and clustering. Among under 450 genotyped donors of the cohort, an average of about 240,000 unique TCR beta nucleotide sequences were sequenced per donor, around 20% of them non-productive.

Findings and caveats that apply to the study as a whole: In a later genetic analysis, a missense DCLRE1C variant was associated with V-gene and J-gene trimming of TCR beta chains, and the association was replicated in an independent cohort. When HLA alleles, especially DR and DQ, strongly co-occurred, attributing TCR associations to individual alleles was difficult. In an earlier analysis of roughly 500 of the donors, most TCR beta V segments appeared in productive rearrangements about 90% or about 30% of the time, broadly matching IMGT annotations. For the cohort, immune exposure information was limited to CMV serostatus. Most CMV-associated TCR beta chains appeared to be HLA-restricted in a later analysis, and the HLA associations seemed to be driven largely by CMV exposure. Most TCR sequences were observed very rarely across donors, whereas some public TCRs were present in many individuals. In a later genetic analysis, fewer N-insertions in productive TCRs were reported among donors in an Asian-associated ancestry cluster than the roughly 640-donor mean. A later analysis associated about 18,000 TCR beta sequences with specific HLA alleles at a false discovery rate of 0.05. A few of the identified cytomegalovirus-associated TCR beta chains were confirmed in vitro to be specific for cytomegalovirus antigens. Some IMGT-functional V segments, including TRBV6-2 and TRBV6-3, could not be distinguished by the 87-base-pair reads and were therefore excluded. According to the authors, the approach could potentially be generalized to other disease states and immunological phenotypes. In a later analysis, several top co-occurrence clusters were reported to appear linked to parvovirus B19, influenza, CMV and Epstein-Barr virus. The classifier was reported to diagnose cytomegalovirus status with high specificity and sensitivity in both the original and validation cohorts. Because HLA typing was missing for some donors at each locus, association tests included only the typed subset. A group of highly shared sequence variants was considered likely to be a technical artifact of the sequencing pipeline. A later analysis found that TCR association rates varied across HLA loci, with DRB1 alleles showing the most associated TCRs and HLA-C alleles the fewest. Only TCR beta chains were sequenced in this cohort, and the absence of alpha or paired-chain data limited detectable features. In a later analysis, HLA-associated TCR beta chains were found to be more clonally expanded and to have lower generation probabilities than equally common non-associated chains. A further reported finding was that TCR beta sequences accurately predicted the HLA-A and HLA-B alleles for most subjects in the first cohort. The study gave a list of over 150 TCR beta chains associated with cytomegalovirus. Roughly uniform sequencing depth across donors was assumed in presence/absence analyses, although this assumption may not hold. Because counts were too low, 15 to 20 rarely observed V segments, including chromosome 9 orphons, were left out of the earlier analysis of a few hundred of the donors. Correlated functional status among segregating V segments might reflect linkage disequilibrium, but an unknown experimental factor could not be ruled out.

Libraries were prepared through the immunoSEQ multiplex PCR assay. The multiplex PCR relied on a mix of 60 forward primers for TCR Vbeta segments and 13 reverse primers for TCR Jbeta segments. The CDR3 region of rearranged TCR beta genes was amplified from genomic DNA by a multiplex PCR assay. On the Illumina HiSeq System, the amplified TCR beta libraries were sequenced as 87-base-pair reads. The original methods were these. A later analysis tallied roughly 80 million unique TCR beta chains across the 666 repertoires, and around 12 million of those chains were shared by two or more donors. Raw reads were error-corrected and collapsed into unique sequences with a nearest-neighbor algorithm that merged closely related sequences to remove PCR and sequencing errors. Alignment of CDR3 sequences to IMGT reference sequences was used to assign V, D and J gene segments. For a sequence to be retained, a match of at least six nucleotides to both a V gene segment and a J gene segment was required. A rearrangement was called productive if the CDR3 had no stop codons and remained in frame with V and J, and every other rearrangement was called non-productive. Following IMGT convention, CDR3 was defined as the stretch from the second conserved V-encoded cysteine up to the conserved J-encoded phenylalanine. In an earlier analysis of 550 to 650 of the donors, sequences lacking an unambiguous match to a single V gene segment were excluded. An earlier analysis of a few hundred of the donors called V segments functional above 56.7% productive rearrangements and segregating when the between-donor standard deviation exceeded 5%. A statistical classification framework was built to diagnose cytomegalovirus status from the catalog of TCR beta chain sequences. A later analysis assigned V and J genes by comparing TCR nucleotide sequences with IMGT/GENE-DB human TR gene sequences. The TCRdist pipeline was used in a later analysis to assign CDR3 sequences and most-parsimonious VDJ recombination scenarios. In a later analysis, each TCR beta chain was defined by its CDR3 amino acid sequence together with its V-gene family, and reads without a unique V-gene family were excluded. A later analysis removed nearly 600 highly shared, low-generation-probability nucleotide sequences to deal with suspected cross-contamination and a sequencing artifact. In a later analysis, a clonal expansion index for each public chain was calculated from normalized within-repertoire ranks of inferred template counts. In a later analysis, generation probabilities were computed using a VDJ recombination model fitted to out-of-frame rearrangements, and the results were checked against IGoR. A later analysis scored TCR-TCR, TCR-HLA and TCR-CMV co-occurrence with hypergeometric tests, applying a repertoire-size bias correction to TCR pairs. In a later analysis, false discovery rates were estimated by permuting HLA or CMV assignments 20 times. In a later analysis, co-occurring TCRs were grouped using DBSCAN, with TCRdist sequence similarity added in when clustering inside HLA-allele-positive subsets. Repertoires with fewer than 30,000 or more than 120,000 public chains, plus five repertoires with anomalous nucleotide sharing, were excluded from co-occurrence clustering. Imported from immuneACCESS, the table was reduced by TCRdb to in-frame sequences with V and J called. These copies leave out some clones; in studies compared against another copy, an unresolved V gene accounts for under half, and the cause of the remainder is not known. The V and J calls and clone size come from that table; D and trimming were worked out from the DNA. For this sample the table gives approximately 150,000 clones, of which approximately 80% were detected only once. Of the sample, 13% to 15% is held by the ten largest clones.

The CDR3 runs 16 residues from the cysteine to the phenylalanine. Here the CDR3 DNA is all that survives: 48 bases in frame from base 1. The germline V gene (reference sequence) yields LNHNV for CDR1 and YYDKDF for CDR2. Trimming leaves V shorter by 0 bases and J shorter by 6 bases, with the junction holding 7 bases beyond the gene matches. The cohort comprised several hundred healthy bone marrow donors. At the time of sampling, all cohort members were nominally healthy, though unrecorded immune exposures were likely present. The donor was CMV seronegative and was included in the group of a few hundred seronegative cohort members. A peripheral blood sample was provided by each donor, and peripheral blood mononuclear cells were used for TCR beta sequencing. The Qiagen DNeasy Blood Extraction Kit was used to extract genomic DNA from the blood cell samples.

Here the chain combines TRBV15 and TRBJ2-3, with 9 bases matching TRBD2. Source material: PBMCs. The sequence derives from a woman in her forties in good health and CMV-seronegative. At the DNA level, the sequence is TGTGCCACCAGCAGAGATCTGGCTAGCGGGAAGGATACGCAGTATTTT. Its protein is CATSRDLASGKDTQYF.